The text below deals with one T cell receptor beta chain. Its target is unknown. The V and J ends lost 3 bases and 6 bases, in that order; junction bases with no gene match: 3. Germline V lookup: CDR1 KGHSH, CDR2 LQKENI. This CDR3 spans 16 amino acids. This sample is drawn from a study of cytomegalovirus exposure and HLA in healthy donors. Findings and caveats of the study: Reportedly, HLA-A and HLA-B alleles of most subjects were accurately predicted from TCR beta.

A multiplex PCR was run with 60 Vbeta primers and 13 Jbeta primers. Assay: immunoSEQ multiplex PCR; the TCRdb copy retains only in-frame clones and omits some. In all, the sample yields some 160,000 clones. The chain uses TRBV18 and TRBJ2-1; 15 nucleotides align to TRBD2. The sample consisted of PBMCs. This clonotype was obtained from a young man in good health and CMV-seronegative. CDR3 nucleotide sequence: TGTGCCAGCTCACCCCTGGGACTAGCGGGAGGCAATGAGCAGTTCTTC. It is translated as CASSPLGLAGGNEQFF.